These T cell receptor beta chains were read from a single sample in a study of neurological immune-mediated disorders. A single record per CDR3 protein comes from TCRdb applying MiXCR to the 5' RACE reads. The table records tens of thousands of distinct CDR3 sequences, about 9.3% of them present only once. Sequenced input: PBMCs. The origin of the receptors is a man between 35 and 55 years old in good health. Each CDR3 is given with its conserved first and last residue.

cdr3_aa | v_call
CASSLLPNIGGEAFF | TRBV7-2
CSVTGSYEQYF | TRBV29-1
CASSHSEGRIISKNIQYF | TRBV7-3
CASSVGGDGYEQYF | TRBV9
CSARSPGGQETQYF | TRBV20-1
CASSLRGEETQYF | TRBV28
CASSLEPTSGGDTQYF | TRBV7-9
CASSPGSRASGGQETQYF | TRBV5-1
CASSLGGGQGLYEQYF | TRBV5-1
CVSSPSLRTGELFF | TRBV5-1
CSVADTGAASTDTQYF | TRBV29-1
CASSLQGVGYTF | TRBV7-8
CASSVWDTAPNTEAFF | TRBV2
CASHQGMGNTEAFF | TRBV7-9
CSVVGRGGPQETQYF | TRBV29-1
CATSDSGRDEQFF | TRBV24-1
CASSPSTGHEQYF | TRBV18
CASSSEGQSRTDTQYF | TRBV5-1
CASSLLSTGGSDEQFF | TRBV27
CASSLMAGGEETQYF | TRBV7-3
CASSLQGYNSPLHF | TRBV5-6
CSVAGHHTDTQYF | TRBV29-1
CASGTGGSGEQYF | TRBV28
CSASRREMISTTYNEQFF | TRBV20-1
CATKDDQTETGELFF | TRBV28
CASSPQGSEQFF | TRBV27
CASSYGGAEAFF | TRBV6-6
CASSWVGGEQYF | TRBV11-2
CASTRDRDGSPLHF | TRBV10-1
CASSHTLGPGAMNEQFF | TRBV3-1
CATSDLGEQFF | TRBV24-1
CASTPDGTDYNEQFF | TRBV5-1
CASSLGQPNTEAFF | TRBV5-6
CASSRTGGTYEQYF | TRBV7-2
CASSGLAGWHGELFF | TRBV28